The TCR beta chain under discussion was sequenced for a study of cytomegalovirus exposure and HLA in healthy donors. Study at large: One earlier analysis, a look at roughly 180 million T cells, found fewer than 140 million unique TCR beta sequences.

Study-wide points: Some public TCRs appeared in many individuals, while most sequences were rare.

Notes on this clone: The antigen remains unidentified.

PCR involved 60 Vbeta and 13 Jbeta primers. Sequenced by immunoSEQ multiplex PCR; TCRdb stores in-frame clones only, minus some. Among over 50,000 clones listed, approximately 88% were seen once. V was pared by 0 bases and J by 7 bases, with 7 bases between. CDR1 is WSHSY, CDR2 SAAADI, per germline. The CDR3 sequence is 14 residues long. The V call is TRBV10-2, the J call TRBJ1-6; tentative D call: TRBD1 (5 bases). This sequence originates from a man aged 30-40 years in good health and CMV-seropositive. Sequencing used PBMCs. The CDR3, as DNA: TGCGCCAGCAGTGAGTCAGGGGCGAATTCACCCCTCCACTTT. Amino acid sequence: CASSESGANSPLHF.